The 19 T cell receptor beta chains reported below all come from one sample, sequenced in a study of a mutant IDH1 vaccine in newly diagnosed glioma. What these receptors recognize is not known. Regarding time point: week 5, during vaccination. What each vaccine dose contained was 300 ug of mutant IDH1 20-mer peptide, accompanied by topical imiquimod. Sequenced by immunoSEQ multiplex PCR; TCRdb stores in-frame clones only, minus some. This sample has about 59,000 clones, with 80% to 90% found just once. The source was PBMCs, collected from a glioma patient whose treatment included an IDH1 peptide vaccine. These receptors all come from a middle-aged woman with glioma.

In DNA form, the CDR3 reads TGTGCCAGCAGCCCCAGCGGGGAACAAGAGACCCAGTACTTC. Amino acids: CASSPSGEQETQYF. The rearrangement uses TRBV4-2 and TRBJ2-5, with 7 bases lining up with TRBD2. CDR1 and CDR2 (germline): LGHNA, YNFKEQ. The CDR3 has 14 amino acids. V lost 4 bases, J lost 2 bases, and 4 bases stayed unmatched.

This clone was observed a single time. The genes are TRBV29-1 and TRBJ2-1, with 14 bases lining up with TRBD2. V was clipped by 6 bases and J by 6 bases; unmatched bases: 7. This CDR3 has 15 amino acids. CDR1 SQVTM and CDR2 ANQGSEA come from the germline V gene. CDR3 amino acids: CSVAGLAGVGNEQFF. CDR3 nucleotide sequence: TGCAGCGTCGCGGGACTAGCGGGAGTAGGCAATGAGCAGTTCTTC.

This clone was seen only once. The chain has TRBV13 and TRBJ2-7, with D uncertain. The CDR3 spans 14 residues. Germline CDR1 PRHDT, CDR2 FYEKMQ (reference sequence). V was clipped by 2 bases and J by 0 bases, with 8 bases between them. The CDR3 protein is CASSLSDLSYEQYF. CDR3 in DNA: TGTGCCAGCAGCTTATCCGACCTCTCCTACGAGCAGTACTTC.

Only one count was recorded for this clone. The chain recombines TRBV28 with TRBJ2-1; 7 nucleotides align to TRBD1. This CDR3 comprises 15 residues. V shed 2 bases, J shed 6 bases, and the junction held 7 bases outside the gene matches. Germline lookup yields CDR1 MDHEN and CDR2 SYDVKM. For the CDR3, the DNA is TGTGCCAGCAGTTTAGAGACAGGGAGAGGCAATGAGCAGTTCTTC. Translated: CASSLETGRGNEQFF.

This clone was counted once. This sequence joins TRBV10-3 and TRBJ1-1; unclear D gene. The V end was cut by 10 bases, the J end by 0 bases, with 12 bases between. Germline CDR1 reads ENHRY; CDR2 reads SYGVKD. This CDR3 contains 13 residues. CDR3 sequence (DNA): TGTGCCAACGCACAACGTATGAACACTGAAGCTTTCTTT. Amino acid sequence: CANAQRMNTEAFF.

V is TRBV2 and J is TRBJ1-4, with no clear D. The CDR3 has 16 amino acids. The germline V and J ends were trimmed by 6 bases and 0 bases, with 14 bases remaining between them. Germline V gives CDR1 SNHLY, CDR2 FYNNEI. The chain's CDR3 is CASSRAPRATNEKLFF. The CDR3 DNA is TGTGCCAGCAGCCGGGCCCCCAGAGCAACTAATGAAAAACTGTTTTTT.

The chain has TRBV7-9 and TRBJ1-5; D remains unclear. The germline gives CDR1 SEHNR, CDR2 FQNEAQ (reference sequence). The V and J ends lost 5 bases and 1 base respectively, with 6 bases between them. The CDR3 extends over 13 amino acids. In DNA form, the CDR3 reads TGTGCCAGCAGCATTGACAGCAATCAGCCCCAGCATTTT. Protein sequence: CASSIDSNQPQHF.

The genes are TRBV30 and TRBJ1-2, with D hard to call. The CDR3 loop spans 14 amino acids. The germline V and J ends were trimmed by 1 base and 8 bases, with 17 bases remaining between them. In germline, CDR1 is GTSNPN, CDR2 SVGIG (reference sequence). CDR3 sequence (DNA): TGTGCCTGGAGTGAGGGCGGTTCTCTTAGGGGCTACACCTTC. It is translated as CAWSEGGSLRGYTF.

The rearrangement joins TRBV6-1 to TRBJ1-5, with a weak D call TRBD1 (6 bases). V was clipped by 0 bases and J by 0 bases, with 24 bases between them. Per the germline V gene, CDR1 is MNHNS and CDR2 is SASEGT. The CDR3 contains 21 residues. CDR3 coding DNA: TGTGCCAGCAGTGAAGCCGGAGCTGTGTGGGGGCGGACATCTAGCAATCAGCCCCAGCATTTT. Its protein is CASSEAGAVWGRTSSNQPQHF.

The sample holds a few counts of this clone. The rearrangement joins TRBV7-9 to TRBJ1-5; weak D call: TRBD1 (5 bases). V was trimmed by 3 bases and J by 0 bases, leaving 9 bases between them. Germline CDR1 and CDR2: SEHNR and FQNEAQ (reference sequence). There are 15 residues in the CDR3. The CDR3 nucleotides are TGTGCCAGCAGCTTTACGGGGGATAGCAATCAGCCCCAGCATTTT. Translated, it gives CASSFTGDSNQPQHF.

The chain links TRBV6-1 to TRBJ1-2; D remains ambiguous. CDR1 and CDR2 (germline): MNHNS, SASEGT. There are 16 residues in the CDR3. Trimming pared 2 bases from V and 0 bases from J, leaving 13 bases between. For the CDR3, the DNA is TGTGCCAGCAGTGAACTTCGGCGGTACGCTAACTATGGCTACACCTTC. Its protein product is CASSELRRYANYGYTF.

The chain uses TRBV19 and TRBJ1-6, with 9 positions matching TRBD1. The J segment lost 8 bases and the V segment lost 4 bases, leaving 6 bases of the junction unmatched. The CDR3 spans 15 residues. Germline CDR1 is LNHDA and CDR2 is SQIVND (reference sequence). The CDR3 sequence: CASSTRTGEYSPLHF. As DNA, the CDR3 is TGTGCCAGTAGTACCCGGACAGGGGAGTATTCACCCCTCCACTTT. Looking up the rest from reference TRBV19 and TRBJ1-6 gives the full variable domain: DGGITQSPKYLFRKEGQNVTLSCEQNLNHDAMYWYRQDPGQGLRLIYYSQIVNDFQKGDIAEGYSVSREKKESFPLTVTSAQKNPTAFYLCASSTRTGEYSPLHFGNGTRLTVT.

This chain connects TRBV2 to TRBJ2-6; possibly TRBD2 for D (5 bases). The V and J ends lost 0 bases and 4 bases respectively, with 13 bases between them. This CDR3 has 17 residues. Per the germline V gene, CDR1 is SNHLY and CDR2 is FYNNEI. The CDR3 DNA reads TGTGCCAGCAGTGAAGCGCTAGGAGGCTTCGGGGCCAACGTCCTGACTTTC. This codes for CASSEALGGFGANVLTF.

This clone showed up just once. The chain has TRBV25-1 and TRBJ1-3, with no clear D. In germline, CDR1 is MGHDK, CDR2 SYGVNS. The CDR3 sequence is 15 residues long. Trimming removed 4 bases at V and 4 bases at J, with 14 bases between. The CDR3 sequence: CASSAPWGSGNTIYF. CDR3 coding DNA: TGTGCCAGCAGTGCCCCGTGGGGTTCAGGAAACACCATATATTTT.

The chain is built from TRBV7-2 and TRBJ2-5, with 9 bases aligning to TRBD2. This CDR3 is built from 16 residues. CDR1 and CDR2 from the germline V gene are SGHTA and FQGNSA. V trimming: 2 bases; J trimming: 1 base; junction bases outside the gene matches: 5. This CDR3 reads CASSLYGRGGQETQYF. Here the CDR3 DNA reads TGTGCCAGCAGCTTATATGGGCGGGGGGGCCAAGAGACCCAGTACTTC.

This clone was detected only once. This sequence joins TRBV4-1 and TRBJ1-2, with 7 bases matching TRBD1. Germline V gives CDR1 MGHRA, CDR2 YSYEKL. This CDR3 is built from 14 residues. V shed 1 base and J 7 bases; nucleotides not matched to a gene: 6. CDR3 nucleotides: TGCGCCAGCAGCCAAGTGGGACAGTACATTGGCTACACCTTC. Its translation: CASSQVGQYIGYTF.

V is TRBV7-2 and J is TRBJ1-1, with unresolved D. CDR1 SGHTA and CDR2 FQGNSA come from the germline V gene. The CDR3 has 14 residues. With 3 bases removed from V and 0 bases from J, the gap between germline ends came to 8 bases. The CDR3 DNA follows: TGTGCCAGCAGCTTGGCCGGGATGAACACTGAAGCTTTCTTT. This gives the protein CASSLAGMNTEAFF.

The rearrangement uses TRBV5-1 and TRBJ2-1; the match to TRBD2 covers 9 bases. The J segment lost 7 bases and the V segment lost 4 bases, leaving 9 bases of the junction unmatched. CDR1 and CDR2 (germline): SGHRS, YFSETQ. This CDR3 has 15 amino acids. The CDR3 sequence is CASSASGVRSNEQFF. The CDR3 DNA reads as TGCGCCAGCAGCGCTAGCGGGGTACGGTCGAATGAGCAGTTCTTC.

V and J are TRBV28 and TRBJ1-2, with D unresolved. Deletions cut 4 bases from V and 8 bases from J, with 8 bases between. The CDR3 loop spans 11 amino acids. Germline V lookup: CDR1 MDHEN, CDR2 SYDVKM. The CDR3, as DNA: TGTGCCAGCAGTTCCCCTGAGGGCTACACCTTC. Amino acid sequence: CASSSPEGYTF.